This T cell receptor beta chain was observed in a study of blood T cell repertoires in COVID-19. At the level of the study: Collection of acute and convalescent COVID-19 samples took place in the United States, Italy and Spain. The analysed material was cDNA or gDNA that came from T cells, B-cell-depleted T cells, or PBMCs.

As processed by the authors: Amplification of reference gene primers provided the estimated nucleated cell counts. Produced via immunoSEQ multiplex PCR; TCRdb's table is partial and in-frame only. V, J and clone size are those of that table, while D and trimming were read from the DNA. Of a few hundred thousand clones detected, more than 65% appear once; the ten largest clones hold less than 4%. The CDR3 covers 14 residues. Germline V CDR1 and CDR2: SNHLY, FYNNEI. The ends lost 7 bases at V and 7 bases at J; junction bases unmatched: 12. This TCR was sampled from a young woman with acute or convalescent COVID-19. This chain links TRBV2 with TRBJ2-7; 8 bases match TRBD2. Material: peripheral blood. CDR3 region: CASTGLARLWEQYF. CDR3 in DNA: TGTGCCAGCACCGGACTAGCAAGGTTGTGGGAGCAGTACTTC.